Sequencing of this TCR beta chain was carried out in a study of cytomegalovirus exposure and HLA in healthy donors. Study-level information: About 179 million T cells yielded under 130 million unique TCR beta sequences in earlier analysis. Study outcomes and limitations: Most subjects had HLA-A and HLA-B alleles reportedly predicted accurately by TCR beta sequences. It was approximately 150 TCR beta chains that were listed as cytomegalovirus-associated.

V lost 3 bases and J lost 6, with 12 bases in between. This CDR3 region has 14 residues. Germline lookup yields CDR1 SGHRS and CDR2 YFSETQ. Concerning this clone itself: Its antigen is unknown.

PCR amplification relied on 60 Vbeta primers (plus 13 Jbeta primers). Assay used: immunoSEQ multiplex PCR; TCRdb lists only in-frame clones, some missing. Of under 150,000 clones detected, approximately 83% appear once; the ten largest clones hold approximately 2.3%. Sequencing was carried out using PBMCs. This receptor was taken from a male donor in good health and CMV-seronegative. The chain uses TRBV5-1 and TRBJ2-2; D may be TRBD2 (5 bases). The DNA of the CDR3 is TGCGCCAGCAGCTCGAAACTAGTCTCCGGGGAGCTGTTTTTT. Translating it yields CASSSKLVSGELFF.